This T cell receptor (beta chain) was sequenced during a study of early T cells in non-severe SARS-CoV-2 infection. For the study at large: With bulk RNA from unsorted whole blood as input, sequencing yielded unpaired chains.

Broader study findings: Lookups in VDJdb leaned toward anti-spike CD8 responses and missed private and CD4 specificities.

This clonotype was seen repeatedly, ten times or more. The antigen is unknown. Unique molecular identifiers were attached to individual cDNA molecules. TCRdb used MiXCR to reprocess the 5' RACE reads, holding one entry per CDR3 protein. The sample contains 55,000 to 70,000 distinct CDR3 sequences, roughly a tenth of which appear only once. Trimming removed 4 bases from V and 3 bases from J, with 10 bases in between. Germline CDR1 LGHDT, CDR2 YNNKEL (reference sequence). The CDR3 extends over 13 amino acids. The sequence was obtained from an adult who was a healthcare worker with PCR-confirmed SARS-CoV-2 infection or an uninfected control (not recorded which). The specimen was whole blood. The chain recombines TRBV3-1 with TRBJ2-7, with unresolved D. The CDR3 DNA reads TGTGCCAGCAGCCGGGTTATGGGCTACGAGCAGTACTTC. It encodes CASSRVMGYEQYF.